The 11 T cell receptor beta chains listed next were all sequenced from one sample in a study of T cell repertoires and Cas9 in healthy adults. Profiling relied on immunoSEQ multiplex PCR, and the TCRdb table lists in-frame clones only, not all of them. The table has approximately 16,000 clones, 75% to 90% seen once; the top ten hold more than 2%. Material for sequencing was Tregs (CD4+, CD25+, CD127-, CD137-, CD154-) from PBMCs; culture status not recorded. The source is a human donor in good health.

The chain combines TRBV6-1 with TRBJ1-5; D not certain. The CDR3 loop spans 12 amino acids. The V end was cut by 7 bases, the J end by 4 bases, with 8 bases between. The V gene's germline CDR1 is MNHNS and CDR2 SASEGT. The chain's CDR3 is CASKKRNQPQHF. CDR3 nucleotide sequence: TGTGCCAGCAAAAAACGGAATCAGCCCCAGCATTTT.

The chain joins TRBV28 to TRBJ1-2; D perhaps matches TRBD1 (5 bases). The CDR3 sequence is 15 residues long. CDR1 and CDR2 from the germline V gene are MDHEN and SYDVKM. V was clipped by 3 bases and J by 8 bases, with 19 bases between them. The CDR3 region is CASSLWDRGSGGYTF. The CDR3 DNA follows: TGTGCCAGCAGTTTGTGGGACCGAGGATCTGGCGGCTACACCTTC.

The chain uses TRBV2 and TRBJ1-6; D is undetermined. CDR1 and CDR2 (germline): SNHLY, FYNNEI. This CDR3 is 20 amino acids long. With 6 bases removed from V and 0 bases from J, the gap between germline ends came to 24 bases. CDR3 nucleotides: TGTGCCAGCAGCGGGTTACAGAACAAATATGCAAGCTCCTATAATTCACCCCTCCACTTT. Translation gives CASSGLQNKYASSYNSPLHF.

V gene TRBV10-3 combines with J gene TRBJ2-7; TRBD1 aligns across 10 bases. In germline, CDR1 is ENHRY, CDR2 SYGVKD. Germline trimming cut 6 bases from V and 1 base from J; bases unmatched to any gene: 12. The length of the CDR3 is 17 residues. The CDR3 DNA is TGTGCCATCAGCACTTATCCTCCGGGACAGGGGTCCTACGAGCAGTACTTC. It codes for CAISTYPPGQGSYEQYF.

J is TRBJ2-1 and V is TRBV12-5; tentatively, D is TRBD1 or TRBD2 (5 bases each). The CDR3 loop spans 15 amino acids. Germline values: CDR1 LGHNT, CDR2 FRNRAP. V shed 7 bases and J shed 2 bases, with 15 bases lying between them. CDR3 DNA: TGTGCTAGTGCCCGAGGGGTGGCCGCCTACAATGAGCAGTTCTTC. Amino acids: CASARGVAAYNEQFF.

Of note for this clone: One end of the junction is discordant with germline, which a read error may explain. V is TRBV19 and J is TRBJ1-1; D might be TRBD1 (5 bases). The CDR3 runs to 13 residues. Germline V gene data show CDR1 as LNHDA and CDR2 as SQIVND (reference sequence). The CDR3 nucleotides are TGTGCCAGTAGTATTTATTCGGACACAGAAGCTTTCTTT. Its protein product is CASSIYSDTEAFF. The full variable domain, with the rest looked up from reference TRBV19 and TRBJ1-1, is DGGITQSPKYLFRKEGQNVTLSCEQNLNHDAMYWYRQDPGQGLRLIYYSQIVNDFQKGDIAEGYSVSREKKESFPLTVTSAQKNPTAFYLCASSIYSDTEAFFGQGTRLTVV.

The chain links TRBV7-3 to TRBJ1-3; D ambiguous. The CDR3 is made up of 15 amino acids. Germline CDR1 reads SGHTA; CDR2 reads FQGTGA. Trimming cost V 0 bases and J 2 bases, with 8 bases left between them. The CDR3 protein is CASSLTVGAGNTIYF. CDR3 sequence (DNA): TGTGCCAGCAGCTTAACGGTCGGGGCTGGAAACACCATATATTTT.

V is TRBV4-2 and J is TRBJ2-3, with D possibly matching TRBD2 (6 bases). This CDR3 has 14 amino acids. The germline CDR1 and CDR2 sequences are LGHNA and YNFKEQ. V shed 6 bases and J shed 0 bases, with 10 bases lying between them. CDR3: CASRRAGSTDTQYF. The CDR3 DNA reads as TGTGCCAGCAGGCGAGCGGGTAGCACAGATACGCAGTATTTT.

The chain combines TRBV5-1 with TRBJ2-3; the D is unclear. Deletions cut 0 bases from V and 0 bases from J, with 8 bases between. Germline CDR1 is SGHRS and CDR2 is YFSETQ. This CDR3 comprises 15 residues. CDR3 coding DNA: TGCGCCAGCAGCTTGGCCCTAACGAGCACAGATACGCAGTATTTT. It encodes CASSLALTSTDTQYF.

The V gene is TRBV18, the J gene TRBJ2-1, with 8 positions matching TRBD2. After removal of 0 bases from V and 8 bases from J, the junction contained 9 bases not matched to a gene. The CDR3 sequence is 16 residues long. Germline CDR1 and CDR2: KGHSH and LQKENI. The CDR3 is CASSPPFPGGADEQFF. In DNA form, the CDR3 reads TGTGCCAGCTCACCACCGTTTCCCGGGGGGGCCGATGAGCAGTTCTTC. Full variable domain (remainder filled in from reference TRBV18 and TRBJ2-1): NAGVMQNPRHLVRRRGQEARLRCSPMKGHSHVYWYRQLPEEGLKFMVYLQKENIIDESGMPKERFSAEFPKEGPSILRIQQVVRGDSAAYFCASSPPFPGGADEQFFGPGTRLTVL.

The sample holds one count of this clone. The chain joins TRBV4-2 to TRBJ2-7; a possible D gene is TRBD1 (6 bases). The germline CDR1 and CDR2 sequences are LGHNA and YNFKEQ. V was clipped by 3 bases and J by 2 bases, with 8 bases between them. There are 13 residues in the CDR3. The CDR3 DNA reads as TGTGCCAGCAGCCAGGGGGCCCCCTACGAGCAGTACTTC. This codes for CASSQGAPYEQYF.